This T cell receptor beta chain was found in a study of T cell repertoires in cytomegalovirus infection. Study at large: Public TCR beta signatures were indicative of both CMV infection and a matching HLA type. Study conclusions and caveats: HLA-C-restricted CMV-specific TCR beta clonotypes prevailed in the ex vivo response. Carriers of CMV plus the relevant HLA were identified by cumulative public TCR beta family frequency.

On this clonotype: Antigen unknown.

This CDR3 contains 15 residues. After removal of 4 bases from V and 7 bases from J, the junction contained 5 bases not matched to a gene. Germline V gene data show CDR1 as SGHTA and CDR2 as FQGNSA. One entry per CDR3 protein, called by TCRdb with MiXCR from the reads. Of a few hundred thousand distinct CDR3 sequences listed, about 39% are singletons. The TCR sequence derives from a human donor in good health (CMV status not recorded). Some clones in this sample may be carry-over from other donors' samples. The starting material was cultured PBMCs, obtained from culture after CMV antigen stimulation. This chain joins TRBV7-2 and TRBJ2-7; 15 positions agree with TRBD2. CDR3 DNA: TGTGCCAGCAGCTCCGGACTAGCGGGGGGGGGGGAGCAGTACTTC. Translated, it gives CASSSGLAGGGEQYF.